This T cell receptor beta chain was recorded in a study of cytomegalovirus exposure and HLA in healthy donors. Germline CDR1 reads MDHEN; CDR2 reads SYDVKM. The V end lost 2 bases, the J end lost 4 bases, and 12 bases lay between the germline ends. The CDR3 length is 14 residues. Comments on this clone: Its antigen is still unknown.

Broader study findings: A later analysis reportedly identified an Asian-associated ancestry cluster as carrying fewer N-insertions than the roughly 720-donor mean. Later, TCR association rates were found to vary by HLA locus, highest for DRB1 and lowest for HLA-C.

With 60 Vbeta and 13 Jbeta primers, the PCR was carried out. Method: immunoSEQ multiplex PCR; TCRdb's copy keeps in-frame clones and lacks some. The sample shows 150,000 or so clones, around 80% of them seen only once. The V and J genes are TRBV28 and TRBJ2-7; D might be TRBD2 (6 bases). The sequenced material came from PBMCs. This sequence was found in a woman aged 40-49 years in good health and CMV-seronegative. CDR3 amino acids: CASSLGRAGYEQYF. In nucleotides, the CDR3 is TGTGCCAGCAGTTTAGGCAGGGCGGGGTACGAGCAGTACTTC.